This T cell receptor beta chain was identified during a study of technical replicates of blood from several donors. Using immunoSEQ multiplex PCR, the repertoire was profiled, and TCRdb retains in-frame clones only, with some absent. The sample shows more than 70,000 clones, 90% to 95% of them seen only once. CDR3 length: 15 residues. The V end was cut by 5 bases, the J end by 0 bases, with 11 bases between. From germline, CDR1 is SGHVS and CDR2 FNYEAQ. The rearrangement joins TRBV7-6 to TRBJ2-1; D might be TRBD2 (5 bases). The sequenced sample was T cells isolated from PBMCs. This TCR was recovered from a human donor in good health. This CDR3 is CASSQDGNSYNEQFF. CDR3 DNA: TGTGCCAGCAGCCAGGACGGGAACTCCTACAATGAGCAGTTCTTC.